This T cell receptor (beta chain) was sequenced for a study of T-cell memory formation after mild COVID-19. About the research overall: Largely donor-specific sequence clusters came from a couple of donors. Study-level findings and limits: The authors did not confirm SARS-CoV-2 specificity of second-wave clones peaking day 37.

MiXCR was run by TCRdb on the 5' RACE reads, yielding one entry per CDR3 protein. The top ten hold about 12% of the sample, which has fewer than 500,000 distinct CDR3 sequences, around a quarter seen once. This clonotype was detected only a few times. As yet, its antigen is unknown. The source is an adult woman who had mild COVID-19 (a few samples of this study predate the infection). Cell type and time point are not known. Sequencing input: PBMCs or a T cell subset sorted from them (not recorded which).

The DNA of the CDR3 is TGCAGCGTTGCCCAAGGTGCCGGCTTAGAAGATACGCAGTATTTT. Translation gives CSVAQGAGLEDTQYF. The chain is built from TRBV29-1 and TRBJ2-3; D unresolved. The V gene's germline CDR1 is SQVTM and CDR2 ANQGSEA. This CDR3 comprises 15 residues. V was cut by 4 bases and J by 5 bases, with 19 bases left in between.